Given below is one TCR beta chain in context. Data came from immunoSEQ multiplex PCR; TCRdb stores just in-frame clones and leaves some out. The table shows approximately 350,000 clones, with around 89% occurring only once. The entry originates in a study of blood T cell repertoires in COVID-19. This receptor was obtained from a man aged 18 to 35 who had recovered from COVID-19. The sample comprised PBMCs or T cells enriched from blood (not recorded which).

CDR3 amino acids: CASHTQGVNNQPQHF. Written as DNA, the CDR3 is TGTGCCAGCCATACACAGGGGGTGAACAATCAGCCCCAGCATTTT. This rearrangement joins TRBV5-4 to TRBJ1-5; the match to TRBD1 covers 8 bases. CDR1 is SGHNT and CDR2 is YYREEE in the germline V gene (reference sequence). Trimming cost V 7 bases and J 3 bases; bases outside gene matches: 9. This CDR3 region has 15 residues. Full variable domain (outside the CDR3, taken from reference TRBV5-4 and TRBJ1-5): ETGVTQSPTHLIKTRGQQVTLRCSSQSGHNTVSWYQQALGQGPQFIFQYYREEENGRGNFPPRFSGLQFPNYSSELNVNALELDDSALYLCASHTQGVNNQPQHFGDGTRLSIL.